This TCR beta chain is from a study of T cell changes during pregnancy in multiple sclerosis. V was shortened by 3 bases and J by 4 bases, with 12 bases between the two germline ends. CDR3 length equals 14 residues. Germline V gene lookup returns CDR1 KGHSH and CDR2 LQKENI. The method was immunoSEQ multiplex PCR; TCRdb's version includes in-frame clones alone and lacks a portion of them. The sample yields 65,000 to 85,000 clones, approximately 91% seen once. The chain combines TRBV18 with TRBJ1-1; D remains unclear. The material was peripheral blood, obtained in the third trimester of pregnancy. The receptor comes from a female donor with multiple sclerosis, enrolled in a pregnancy study. CDR3 amino acids: CASSPPGRGTEAFF. CDR3 DNA sequence: TGTGCCAGCTCACCGCCGGGGAGAGGCACTGAAGCTTTCTTT. The full variable domain, in which reference TRBV18 and TRBJ1-1 provide the parts outside the CDR3, is NAGVMQNPRHLVRRRGQEARLRCSPMKGHSHVYWYRQLPEEGLKFMVYLQKENIIDESGMPKERFSAEFPKEGPSILRIQQVVRGDSAAYFCASSPPGRGTEAFFGQGTRLTVV.